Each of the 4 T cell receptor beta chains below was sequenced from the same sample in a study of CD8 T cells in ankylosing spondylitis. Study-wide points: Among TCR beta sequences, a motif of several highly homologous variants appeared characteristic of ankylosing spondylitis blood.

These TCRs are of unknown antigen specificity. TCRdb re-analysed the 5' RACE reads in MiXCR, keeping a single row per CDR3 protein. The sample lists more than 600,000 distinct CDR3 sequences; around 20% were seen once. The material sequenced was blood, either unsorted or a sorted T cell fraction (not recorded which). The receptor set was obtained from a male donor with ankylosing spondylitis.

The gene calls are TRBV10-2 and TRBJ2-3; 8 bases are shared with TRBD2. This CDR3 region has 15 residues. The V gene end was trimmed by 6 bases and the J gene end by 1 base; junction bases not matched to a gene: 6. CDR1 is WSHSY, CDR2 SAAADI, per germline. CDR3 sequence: CASRPPGLGTDTQYF. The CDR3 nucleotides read TGCGCCAGCAGACCTCCGGGACTAGGCACAGATACGCAGTATTTT.

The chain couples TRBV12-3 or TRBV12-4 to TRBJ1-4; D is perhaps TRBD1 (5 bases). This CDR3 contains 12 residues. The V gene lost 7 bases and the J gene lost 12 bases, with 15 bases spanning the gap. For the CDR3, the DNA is TGTGCCAGCATCGGGGGATCCACTGAACTGTTTTTT. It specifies CASIGGSTELFF.

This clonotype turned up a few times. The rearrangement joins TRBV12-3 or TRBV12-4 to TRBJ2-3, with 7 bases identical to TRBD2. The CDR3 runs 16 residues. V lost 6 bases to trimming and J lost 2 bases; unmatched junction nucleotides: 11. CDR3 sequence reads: CASRYFLAVPTDTQYF. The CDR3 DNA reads TGTGCCAGCAGATATTTCCTAGCGGTCCCCACAGATACGCAGTATTTT.

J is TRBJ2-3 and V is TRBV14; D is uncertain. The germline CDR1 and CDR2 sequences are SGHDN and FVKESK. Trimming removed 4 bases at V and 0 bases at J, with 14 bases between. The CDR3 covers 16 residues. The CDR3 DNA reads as TGTGCCAGCAGCCTAGGGTGGGTGGGGAGCACAGATACGCAGTATTTT. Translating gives CASSLGWVGSTDTQYF. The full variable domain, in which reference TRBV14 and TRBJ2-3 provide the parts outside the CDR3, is EAGVTQFPSHSVIEKGQTVTLRCDPISGHDNLYWYRRVMGKEIKFLLHFVKESKQDESGMPNNRFLAERTGGTYSTLKVQPAELEDSGVYFCASSLGWVGSTDTQYFGPGTRLTVL.